The T cell receptor (beta chain) described here comes from a study of blood T cell repertoires in COVID-19. Study in general: The study drew acute and convalescent COVID-19 samples from the United States, Italy and Spain.

TCRdb's table, derived via immunoSEQ multiplex PCR, lists solely in-frame clones and lacks some. The data hold around 100,000 clones, with about 85% observed a single time. Trimming removed 3 bases from V and 4 bases from J, with 16 bases in between. The CDR3 has 16 residues. Looked up from germline, CDR1 is SGHAT and CDR2 is FQDESV (reference sequence). With regard to this clone: Additional DNA sequences in this sample encode the identical CDR3.

This receptor was taken from a man aged 40-49 years with acute or convalescent COVID-19. The sequencing sample was made of peripheral blood. V gene TRBV11-1 combines with J gene TRBJ2-1, with a tentative D call TRBD1 (5 bases). The CDR3: CASSLGGAPPYNEQFF. The DNA for the CDR3 is TGTGCCAGCAGCTTGGGTGGGGCGCCTCCTTACAATGAGCAGTTCTTC.